These 20 T cell receptor beta chains were sequenced from one sample in a study of blood T cell repertoires in COVID-19. Only in-frame clones appear in the TCRdb table, and some are missing; sequencing was by immunoSEQ multiplex PCR. The profile shows around 100,000 clones, 89% of them singletons. Sequenced material: peripheral blood. Receptor source: a woman between 55 and 75 years old with acute or convalescent COVID-19.

The chain carries TRBV10-2 and TRBJ1-6, with 7 bases fitting TRBD1. Germline CDR1 WSHSY, CDR2 SAAADI. The CDR3 totals 15 residues. The junction had 11 bases not matched to a gene; V was cut back by 2 bases and J by 13 bases. CDR3 nucleotide sequence: TGCGCCAGCAGTGAGGCGACAGGGACCCAGGTGCCCCTCCACTTT. Its protein is CASSEATGTQVPLHF.

Details on this clone: An end of the junction differs from the germline gene, which may be a read error. This chain uses TRBV28 with TRBJ1-1; possibly TRBD1 for D (6 bases). CDR3 length: 11 residues. The germline CDR1 and CDR2 sequences are MDHEN and SYDVKM. The CDR3 sequence: CASSLKQGPDF. In DNA form, the CDR3 reads TGTGCCAGCAGTTTAAAACAGGGCCCAGATTTT.

The V and J genes are TRBV18 and TRBJ2-1; the D is unclear. V shed 2 bases and J shed 7 bases, with 15 bases lying between them. The CDR3 contains 15 residues. The germline V gene has CDR1 KGHSH and CDR2 LQKENI. The CDR3 sequence: CASSPSSGSGNEQFF. CDR3 nucleotides: TGTGCCAGCTCACCATCATCGGGTTCCGGGAATGAGCAGTTCTTC. Full variable domain (remainder filled in from reference TRBV18 and TRBJ2-1): NAGVMQNPRHLVRRRGQEARLRCSPMKGHSHVYWYRQLPEEGLKFMVYLQKENIIDESGMPKERFSAEFPKEGPSILRIQQVVRGDSAAYFCASSPSSGSGNEQFFGPGTRLTVL.

The chain employs TRBV9 and TRBJ2-3; the match to TRBD2 covers 11 bases. CDR1 and CDR2 from the germline V gene are SGDLS and YYNGEE. The CDR3 runs 15 residues. The trim removed 3 bases at V and 4 bases at J, leaving 4 bases unmatched. CDR3 bases: TGTGCCAGCAGCGGATCTAGCGGGAGGCCAGATACGCAGTATTTT. This encodes CASSGSSGRPDTQYF.

The CDR3 is CASSQDRTSGRSEQYF. The CDR3 nucleotides are TGCGCCAGCAGCCAAGATCGAACTAGCGGGAGAAGCGAGCAGTACTTC. V usage is TRBV4-1 and J usage is TRBJ2-7; 11 bases are a match to TRBD2. Germline V lookup: CDR1 MGHRA, CDR2 YSYEKL. The CDR3 sequence is 16 residues long. J gave up 6 bases and V 0 bases, and 7 bases lay outside the gene matches.

The chain has TRBV3-1 (or the pseudogene TRBV3-2) and TRBJ2-1; the match to TRBD2 covers 13 bases. The germline V gene encodes CDR1 LGHDT and CDR2 YNNKEL (reference sequence). This CDR3 contains 16 residues. V gave up 4 bases and J gave up 6 bases; unmatched junction bases: 6. The CDR3: CASSLIGLAGANEQFF. CDR3 nucleotides: TGTGCCAGCAGCCTCATCGGACTAGCGGGAGCCAATGAGCAGTTCTTC.

The genes are TRBV9 and TRBJ2-3; D is possibly TRBD2 (6 bases). V dropped 3 bases and J dropped 0 bases, with 8 bases sitting between them. Germline V gene lookup returns CDR1 SGDLS and CDR2 YYNGEE. The CDR3 consists of 14 residues. The CDR3 sequence: CASSGAGSTDTQYF. As DNA, the CDR3 is TGTGCCAGCAGCGGAGCGGGCAGCACAGATACGCAGTATTTT.

The gene calls are TRBV11-2 and TRBJ1-4; D gene uncertain. V was trimmed by 5 bases and J by 7 bases, leaving 14 bases between them. The length of the CDR3 is 14 residues. The germline V gene encodes CDR1 SGHAT and CDR2 FQNNGV. The CDR3 sequence: CASSQGLRSEKLFF. CDR3 DNA: TGTGCCAGCAGCCAAGGACTCAGGAGTGAAAAACTGTTTTTT.

The V gene is TRBV4-1, the J gene TRBJ1-6; D may be TRBD1 (5 bases). V gave up 1 base and J gave up 9 bases, with 16 bases separating them. This CDR3 has 16 amino acids. The germline V gene has CDR1 MGHRA and CDR2 YSYEKL. CDR3 DNA sequence: TGCGCCAGCAGCCAAGTTGCCAGGGCCATAATTTCACCCCTCCACTTT. Translating gives CASSQVARAIISPLHF.

The chain is built from TRBV5-8 and TRBJ1-5, with D possibly TRBD1 on 6 matching bases. The V end lost 3 bases, the J end lost 3 bases, and 19 bases lay between the germline ends. Germline V gene lookup returns CDR1 SGHTS and CDR2 YDEGEE. The CDR3 extends over 17 amino acids. The CDR3, as DNA: TGTGCCAGCAGCTGGGGGGGCCTCACCCTTTTCAATCAGCCCCAGCATTTT. This translates into CASSWGGLTLFNQPQHF.

The chain employs TRBV5-8 and TRBJ1-2, with TRBD1 matching 8 bases. This CDR3 is 17 amino acids long. J was trimmed by 4 bases and V by 4 bases; bases with no gene match: 15. Germline CDR1 reads SGHTS; CDR2 reads YDEGEE. CDR3 in amino acids: CASSLALGQDSLYGYTF. The CDR3 bases are TGTGCCAGCAGCCTGGCGTTGGGACAGGACTCTCTCTATGGCTACACCTTC. Based on the CDR3 plus reference TRBV5-8 and TRBJ1-2, the full variable domain is EAGVTQSPTHLIKTRGQQATLRCSPISGHTSVYWYQQALGLGLQFLLWYDEGEERNRGNFPPRFSGRQFPNYSSELNVNALELEDSALYLCASSLALGQDSLYGYTFGSGTRLTVV.

This clone was recorded once. The chain couples TRBV12-3 or TRBV12-4 to TRBJ1-1; 8 nucleotides align to TRBD1. Trimming at V came to 6 bases and at J to 0 bases, leaving 0 bases not matched to a gene. This CDR3 contains 13 residues. The chain's CDR3 is CASRTGVNTEAFF. As DNA, the CDR3 is TGTGCCAGCAGGACAGGGGTGAACACTGAAGCTTTCTTT.

The chain carries TRBV2 and TRBJ1-1; a weak D match, TRBD1 (5 bases). CDR1 and CDR2 (germline): SNHLY, FYNNEI. This CDR3 has 15 residues. Trimming took 0 bases from V and 1 from J, leaving 9 bases between them. CDR3 DNA sequence: TGTGCCAGCAGTGAAGCGGGGCGCGGGAACACTGAAGCTTTCTTT. Translated: CASSEAGRGNTEAFF. Together with reference TRBV2 and TRBJ1-1, the CDR3 gives the full variable domain: EPEVTQTPSHQVTQMGQEVILRCVPISNHLYFYWYRQILGQKVEFLVSFYNNEISEKSEIFDDQFSVERPDGSNFTLKIRSTKLEDSAMYFCASSEAGRGNTEAFFGQGTRLTVV.

The chain couples TRBV29-1 to TRBJ2-5; D is possibly TRBD1 (6 bases). V gave up 7 bases and J gave up 2 bases, with 11 bases separating them. The CDR3 has 12 amino acids. Germline V CDR1 and CDR2: SQVTM, ANQGSEA. Here the CDR3 DNA reads TGCAGCGCCCAGGGGCGTCAAGAGACCCAGTACTTC. The encoded protein is CSAQGRQETQYF.

This clone was counted only a few times. The chain uses TRBV2 and TRBJ1-2, with 7 bases matching TRBD1. The CDR3 extends over 13 amino acids. After removal of 6 bases from V and 2 bases from J, the junction contained 3 bases not matched to a gene. CDR1 and CDR2 from the germline V gene are SNHLY and FYNNEI. CDR3 in DNA: TGTGCCAGCAGAGACAGGGCGAACTATGGCTACACCTTC. It specifies CASRDRANYGYTF.

The V and J genes are TRBV6-6 and TRBJ1-1; D unclear. The V gene's germline CDR1 is MNHNY and CDR2 SVGAGI (reference sequence). V was shortened by 0 bases and J by 1 base, with 6 bases between the two germline ends. This CDR3 contains 14 residues. For the CDR3, the DNA is TGTGCCAGCAGTTACTCAGTCGGGAACACTGAAGCTTTCTTT. Translation gives CASSYSVGNTEAFF.

The chain joins TRBV5-8 to TRBJ1-2; 10 bases are shared with TRBD1. Germline-derived CDR1 and CDR2 are SGHTS and YDEGEE. With 5 bases clipped from V and 2 bases from J, the junction kept 6 bases outside the gene matches. This CDR3 region has 15 residues. Written as DNA, the CDR3 is TGTGCCAGCAGGCCGACAGGGGGCGCAAACTATGGCTACACCTTC. Protein product: CASRPTGGANYGYTF.

This clone was picked up one time. The CDR3: CASSGQGQRNEKLFF. The CDR3 DNA reads TGCGCCAGCAGCGGCCAGGGACAGAGGAATGAAAAACTGTTTTTT. The chain carries TRBV5-1 and TRBJ1-4; 7 nucleotides match TRBD1. The CDR3 spans 15 residues. Germline loops: CDR1 SGHRS, CDR2 YFSETQ. J lost 5 bases, V lost 4 bases, and 8 bases had no gene match.

The chain carries TRBV9 and TRBJ1-2, with D tentatively TRBD1 (6 bases). Germline-derived CDR1 and CDR2 are SGDLS and YYNGEE. The CDR3 spans 15 residues. Trimming shortened V by 3 bases and J by 0 bases, and 12 bases separated the two germline ends. The CDR3 sequence: CASSATGQANYGYTF. The CDR3 coding sequence is TGTGCCAGCAGCGCCACAGGGCAGGCTAACTATGGCTACACCTTC.

The chain has TRBV15 and TRBJ2-1, with D possibly matching TRBD2 (5 bases). Trimming removed 0 bases from V and 9 bases from J, with 18 bases in between. Germline loops: CDR1 LNHNV, CDR2 YYDKDF (reference sequence). The CDR3 consists of 16 residues. CDR3 sequence: CATSRDRPQLALEQFF. The CDR3, as DNA: TGTGCCACCAGCAGAGATAGGCCCCAGCTAGCTCTTGAGCAGTTCTTC.